Described below is a single T cell receptor beta chain sequence and its context. The specificity of this receptor is unknown. Per-base quality was not reported, and no clone a single base away is much larger than it. The V and J ends are trimmed by 8 bases and 4 bases, leaving 17 bases between them. The germline V gene sets CDR1 to SNHLY and CDR2 to FYNNEI. The CDR3 starts with the cysteine, ends with the phenylalanine, and has 14 residues. Only CDR3 DNA is held: 42 bases, read in frame from base 1. This record belongs to a study of blood T cell repertoires in COVID-19 (dated by TCRdb to about 2020). A note on the overall study: Samples covering the acute and convalescent phases of COVID-19 were provided by collaborators in the United States, Italy and Spain. The prospective study material was composed of cDNA or gDNA derived from T cells, B-cell-depleted T cells, or PBMCs. Subjects who had been exposed to COVID-19, were actively infected with it, or had recovered from it provided the deeply sampled blood TCRbeta repertoires that made up the dataset. A freely available public database, intended as a resource for researchers studying the immune response to SARS-CoV-2, is where the repertoires were released. The samples were drawn from the first 160 participants of the ongoing ImmuneRACE study and from under 1,500 subjects provided by 6 global collaborators. Sample metadata almost always included a de-identified subject ID, COVID-19 status, age in years and sex. Where available, HLA class I and class II types were obtained from metadata supplied by the sample provider rather than from assay-based typing.

General study outcomes and caveats: The amount of clinical and demographic metadata varied by source and participant and was provided uncurated.

TCRbeta CDR3 regions were amplified from genomic DNA by means of the immunoSEQ Assay, a bias-controlled multiplex PCR. The authors' analysis ran thus. Within the assay, amplification of reference gene primers was used to estimate how many nucleated cells each sample contained. Sequence reads were collapsed and filtered to measure the absolute abundance of every unique TCRbeta CDR3 rearrangement. For each sample, productive Simpson clonality was calculated as the square root of Simpson's diversity index over productive rearrangements. The table was pulled from immuneACCESS by TCRdb, which kept in-frame rearrangements only. Such tables lose some clones; where checked, under half of the loss comes from unresolved V genes, and the rest has no known cause. V and J calls and clone size come straight from that table; D and trimming were deduced from the DNA. In all, the sample holds 200,000 to 250,000 clones, and more than 70% of those were seen once. The top ten clones comprise 6.5% to 9% of the sample.

Participants in the prospective study were aged roughly 18 to 95 years, lived in some 24 United States geographic areas, and enrolled through a virtual design. In the prospective study, participants were assigned to cohorts based on the clinical history participants reported in a screening survey and a study questionnaire. In the prospective study, mobile phlebotomists collected whole blood, serum and a nasopharyngeal or oropharyngeal swab from each participant. Prospective study participants could optionally give additional blood draws and questionnaires over a roughly 2-month period. Before DNA extraction, prospective study blood samples were shipped either frozen or at room temperature.

The V gene is TRBV2 and the J gene is TRBJ1-2; the D gene is perhaps TRBD1, on 6 matching bases. The sample was PBMCs or T cells enriched from blood (not recorded which). The clonotype originates from a woman aged 40 to 49 with acute COVID-19. DNA sequence: TGTGCCAGCGAGATAATTAGGGGGTTCTATGGCTACACCTTC. It is translated as CASEIIRGFYGYTF.